This passage covers 16 T cell receptor beta chains from one sample sequenced in a study of blood T cell repertoires in COVID-19. The table came from immunoSEQ multiplex PCR; TCRdb's copy has only in-frame clones and leaves some out. Among more than 85,000 clones, approximately 80% were seen once, and the ten largest hold 20% to 25%. Sequences were obtained from peripheral blood. The receptors originated from a man aged 60-69 years with acute or convalescent COVID-19.

The chain carries TRBV7-2 and TRBJ1-1, with a possible D match to TRBD1 (5 bases). Germline CDR1 reads SGHTA; CDR2 reads FQGNSA. The CDR3 has 15 residues. V lost 1 base and J 0 bases, leaving 9 bases between the germline ends. The CDR3 DNA reads as TGTGCCAGCAGCTTAGATTCAGGGATGAACACTGAAGCTTTCTTT. Protein product: CASSLDSGMNTEAFF.

V usage is TRBV2 and J usage is TRBJ1-1, with D perhaps matching TRBD1 (6 bases). Germline CDR1 reads SNHLY; CDR2 reads FYNNEI. Trimming took 7 bases from V and 0 from J, leaving 9 bases between them. The CDR3 has 13 amino acids. The DNA for the CDR3 is TGTGCCAGCATGAGGGACATGAACACTGAAGCTTTCTTT. It specifies CASMRDMNTEAFF.

V and J are TRBV4-1 and TRBJ2-7; maybe TRBD1 (6 bases). This CDR3 comprises 15 residues. The V gene's germline CDR1 is MGHRA and CDR2 YSYEKL. Trimming removed 0 bases at V and 2 bases at J, with 11 bases between. Here the CDR3 reads CASSQEPGQTYEQYF. CDR3 DNA sequence: TGCGCCAGCAGCCAAGAACCGGGACAAACCTACGAGCAGTACTTC.

The chain recombines TRBV5-4 with TRBJ1-1; 10 bases are shared with TRBD1. The CDR3 extends over 16 amino acids. The V gene end was trimmed by 3 bases and the J gene end by 1 base; junction bases not matched to a gene: 6. CDR1 SGHNT and CDR2 YYREEE come from the germline V gene (reference sequence). CDR3 region: CASSSPGQGTNTEAFF. For the CDR3, the DNA is TGTGCCAGCAGCTCCCCGGGACAGGGGACGAACACTGAAGCTTTCTTT.

The chain links TRBV2 to TRBJ2-7, with TRBD1 matching 8 bases. CDR3 length equals 13 residues. Germline CDR1 is SNHLY and CDR2 is FYNNEI. The V segment lost 5 bases and the J segment 4 bases; nucleotides outside the gene matches: 4. The CDR3 sequence: CASSQGAQYEQYV. The DNA for the CDR3 is TGTGCCAGCAGTCAGGGGGCGCAGTACGAGCAGTACGTC.

The chain is built from TRBV5-5 and TRBJ1-2, with D perhaps TRBD1 (5 bases). Germline lookup yields CDR1 SGHKS and CDR2 YYEKEE (reference sequence). V was clipped by 4 bases and J by 0 bases, with 10 bases between them. The CDR3 spans 14 residues. The DNA of the CDR3 is TGTGCCAGCAGCCGACAGTTGGCTAACTATGGCTACACCTTC. The encoded protein is CASSRQLANYGYTF.

V usage is TRBV6-5 and J usage is TRBJ1-2; D is unclear. The CDR3 sequence is 13 residues long. Trimming removed 0 bases at V and 4 bases at J, with 6 bases between. Germline V lookup: CDR1 MNHEY, CDR2 SVGAGI. The CDR3 protein is CASSYSPRYGYTF. CDR3 DNA sequence: TGTGCCAGCAGTTACTCCCCGCGCTATGGCTACACCTTC.

The chain combines TRBV7-3 with TRBJ1-1; D is unclear. CDR3 size: 13 residues. The germline CDR1 and CDR2 sequences are SGHTA and FQGTGA. V was clipped by 2 bases and J by 5 bases, with 9 bases between them. This CDR3 reads CASSLGGRTEAFF. The CDR3 nucleotides are TGTGCCAGCAGCTTAGGAGGGCGGACTGAAGCTTTCTTT.

The chain employs TRBV6-2 or TRBV6-3 and TRBJ2-2, with D hard to call. CDR3 length: 20 residues. Per the germline V gene, CDR1 is MNHEY and CDR2 is SVGEGT. Deletions cut 0 bases from V and 2 bases from J, with 22 bases between. The CDR3 loop reads CASSYSSLGYFPSNTGELFF. As DNA, the CDR3 is TGTGCCAGCAGTTACTCGAGTCTAGGTTACTTCCCGAGCAACACCGGGGAGCTGTTTTTT.

This chain connects TRBV5-1 to TRBJ1-1, with 7 bases aligning to TRBD1. The germline V gene has CDR1 SGHRS and CDR2 YFSETQ. The V gene end was trimmed by 5 bases and the J gene end by 5 bases; junction bases not matched to a gene: 6. CDR3 length equals 13 residues. CDR3: CASRRQGATEAFF. CDR3 sequence (DNA): TGCGCCAGCAGACGACAGGGTGCAACTGAAGCTTTCTTT.

This chain connects TRBV11-2 to TRBJ2-3, with TRBD2 identical over 13 bases. The CDR3 is 15 residues long. Unmatched junction bases numbered 4, after V lost 5 bases and J lost 5 bases. Per the germline V gene, CDR1 is SGHAT and CDR2 is FQNNGV. The CDR3 spells CASSQRTSGGDTQYF. CDR3 bases: TGTGCCAGCAGCCAAAGGACTAGCGGGGGAGATACGCAGTATTTT. Combining the CDR3 with reference TRBV11-2 and TRBJ2-3 gives the whole variable domain EAGVAQSPRYKIIEKRQSVAFWCNPISGHATLYWYQQILGQGPKLLIQFQNNGVVDDSQLPKDRFSAERLKGVDSTLKIQPAKLEDSAVYLCASSQRTSGGDTQYFGPGTRLTVL.

The chain is built from TRBV7-2 and TRBJ1-1, with D unresolved. V dropped 3 bases and J dropped 9 bases, with 14 bases sitting between them. The CDR3 sequence is 13 residues long. Germline CDR1 SGHTA, CDR2 FQGNSA. The DNA for the CDR3 is TGTGCCAGCAGCTTTTCGACTGATTCCCAAGCTTTCTTT. Its protein is CASSFSTDSQAFF.

J is TRBJ1-5 and V is TRBV15, with a possible D match to TRBD1 (6 bases). Trimming removed 8 bases from V and 12 bases from J, with 14 bases in between. The CDR3 is made up of 11 amino acids. CDR1 and CDR2 from the germline V gene are LNHNV and YYDKDF (reference sequence). The CDR3 DNA reads TGTGCCACCTCCAGTACAGGGCACCAGCATTTT. Encoded protein: CATSSTGHQHF.

The rearrangement links TRBV19 to TRBJ2-3; no definite D call. CDR3 length equals 17 residues. V dropped 2 bases and J dropped 1 base, with 16 bases sitting between them. Germline CDR1 and CDR2: LNHDA and SQIVND (reference sequence). CDR3 coding DNA: TGTGCCAGTAGTATAATTAATCCCCCTTCGGGCACAGATACGCAGTATTTT. It encodes CASSIINPPSGTDTQYF.

The genes are TRBV7-3 and TRBJ2-1, with 9 positions matching TRBD2. The CDR3 totals 17 residues. Germline lookup yields CDR1 SGHTA and CDR2 FQGTGA. The V segment lost 4 bases and the J segment 0 bases; nucleotides outside the gene matches: 7. CDR3 residues: CASSSHSGGVSYNEQFF. The CDR3 coding sequence is TGTGCCAGCAGCTCCCATAGCGGGGGAGTCTCCTACAATGAGCAGTTCTTC. Full variable domain (missing parts from reference TRBV7-3 and TRBJ2-1): GAGVSQTPSNKVTEKGKYVELRCDPISGHTALYWYRQSLGQGPEFLIYFQGTGAADDSGLPNDRFFAVRPEGSVSTLKIQRTERGDSAVYLCASSSHSGGVSYNEQFFGPGTRLTVL.

The rearrangement joins TRBV5-4 to TRBJ2-7, with 9 bases aligning to TRBD1. Unmatched junction bases numbered 15, after V lost 2 bases and J lost 3 bases. The CDR3 consists of 18 residues. CDR1 and CDR2 from the germline V gene are SGHNT and YYREEE (reference sequence). The CDR3 region has the DNA TGTGCCAGCAGCTTCATGTCCAAACCGGGACAGGGTAACTACGAGCAGTACTTC. This codes for CASSFMSKPGQGNYEQYF.